Below, one T cell receptor beta chain is given with its context. Its target antigen remains unknown. No clone much larger than this one lies a single base away; base qualities are absent. This sample was included in a study of OX40 agonist ivuxolimab in advanced cancers. Regarding the research as a whole: Ivuxolimab was an agonistic, fully human IgG2 monoclonal antibody directed against OX40 (CD134), a costimulatory receptor. In the dose-escalation cohort, over 65% of patients were male, and the mean age was around 60 years, with a range of about 23 to 90. Partial responses occurred in three dose-escalation patients, of whom one had hepatocellular carcinoma and two had cutaneous melanoma. The monotherapy dose-escalation portion (N of about 50 patients) of the phase I ivuxolimab trial is reported in the paper. Of the roughly 51 patients in dose escalation, around 19 had hepatocellular carcinoma, approximately 15 had melanoma, 9 had renal cell carcinoma and 9 had head and neck cancer. Peripheral TCRbeta sequencing aimed to test whether ivuxolimab altered TCR sequence diversity and caused clonal T-cell expansion. Intravenous ivuxolimab was administered to patients every 2 weeks at six dose levels: 0.01, 0.1, 0.3, 1.5, 3 and 10 mg/kg. Prior anti-PD-1, anti-PD-L1 or anti-CTLA-4 therapy was permitted, and 40% to 50% of dose-escalation patients had received checkpoint inhibitors.

The CDR3, from cysteine to phenylalanine, totals 15 residues. The DNA shown is the 45-base CDR3, in frame from base 1. Trimming leaves V shorter by 3 bases and J shorter by 2 bases, with the junction holding 3 bases beyond the gene matches. For CDR1 and CDR2, the germline V gene lists WSHSY and SAAADI. Points the paper makes about the study in general: At doses of 0.1 to 3.0 mg/kg, clonal expansion of both CD4+ and CD8+ blood T cells was observed from baseline to week 6. Low levels of normalized T-cell clonal expansion were also seen in some patients who did not respond. On average, CD8+ T cells showed more expanded clones than CD4+ T cells after ivuxolimab. In the 0.1-3.0 mg/kg groups, partial responders had among the lowest normalized peripheral clonal expansion, particularly in CD8+ T cells. The antigen specificity of the peripheral T cells that underwent clonal expansion was not determined.

The trial excluded patients who had a history of autoimmune disease or were on systemic immunosuppression. Peripheral blood for TCR sequencing was collected from all dose cohorts at baseline, on cycle 4 day 1, and on cycle 7 day 1. Samples came from an open-label, multicenter, first-in-human phase I dose-escalation trial of ivuxolimab. Adults with locally advanced or metastatic head and neck squamous cell, hepatocellular, melanoma or renal cell carcinoma were enrolled in the trial. CD4+ and CD8+ T cells were sorted separately from peripheral blood before TCR sequencing. Genomic DNA was isolated from the sorted cells so that the TCRbeta CDR3 region could be sequenced. TCRbeta CDR3 regions were sequenced using the immunoSEQ Assay. In its TCRdb copy, this immuneACCESS table keeps in-frame sequences only and misses some clones. Where compared with another copy, unresolved V genes explain less than half of these, and the others have no known cause. For this sample the table gives more than 30,000 clones, of which around 87% were detected only once. The top ten hold around a quarter of the sample.

The receptor was derived from an adult with an advanced solid tumor such as melanoma, head and neck, liver or kidney cancer. The input for sequencing was CD4+ or CD8+ T cells sorted from blood, taken in a trial of the OX40 agonist ivuxolimab. The V and J genes are TRBV10-2 and TRBJ2-7, and 11 junction bases match TRBD2. Here the CDR3 is given as CASSDPGLAAYEQYF. The sequence in DNA is TGCGCCAGCAGTGACCCGGGACTAGCGGCCTACGAGCAGTACTTC.